The entry below describes one T cell receptor (beta chain). Using RNA transcripts as the source, TCR beta CDR3 regions were amplified. In the first-round RT-PCR of the TCR CDR3, the HTBI primer set was used. Using its own MiXCR run on the multiplex PCR reads, TCRdb lists one record per CDR3 protein. The sample shows 75,000 to 100,000 distinct CDR3 sequences, 40% of them seen only once. CDR3 length: 15 residues. Unmatched junction bases numbered 10, after V lost 3 bases and J lost 5 bases. Germline-derived CDR1 and CDR2 are SGDLS and YYNGEE. This specimen belongs to a study of T cells in Graves' hyperthyroidism and ophthalmopathy.

This TCR came from a woman in her 30s with Graves' hyperthyroidism. Sequenced input: peripheral blood or thyroid tissue (not recorded which). This chain uses TRBV9 with TRBJ1-2; 7 nucleotides align to TRBD1. The CDR3 loop reads CASSAGTASFYGYTF. In DNA form, the CDR3 reads TGTGCCAGCAGCGCCGGGACAGCTTCATTTTATGGCTACACCTTC.